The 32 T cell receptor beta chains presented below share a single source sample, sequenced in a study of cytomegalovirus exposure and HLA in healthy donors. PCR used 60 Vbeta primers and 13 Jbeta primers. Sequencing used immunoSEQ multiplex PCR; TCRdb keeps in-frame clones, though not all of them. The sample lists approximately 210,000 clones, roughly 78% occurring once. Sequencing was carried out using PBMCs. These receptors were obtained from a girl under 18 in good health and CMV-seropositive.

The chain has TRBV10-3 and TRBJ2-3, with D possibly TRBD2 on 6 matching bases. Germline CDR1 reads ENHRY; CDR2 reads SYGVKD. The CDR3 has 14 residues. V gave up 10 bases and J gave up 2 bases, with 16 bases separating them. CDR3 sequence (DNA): TGTGCCACAGGGACCGGGGGAAACACAGATACGCAGTATTTT. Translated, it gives CATGTGGNTDTQYF.

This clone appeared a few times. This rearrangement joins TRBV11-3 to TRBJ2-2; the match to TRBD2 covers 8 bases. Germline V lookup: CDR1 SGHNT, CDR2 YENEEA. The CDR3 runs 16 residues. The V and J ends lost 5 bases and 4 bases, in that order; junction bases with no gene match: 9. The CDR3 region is CASSPNSGVFTGELFF. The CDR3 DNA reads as TGTGCCAGCAGCCCTAATAGCGGGGTCTTCACCGGGGAGCTGTTTTTT.

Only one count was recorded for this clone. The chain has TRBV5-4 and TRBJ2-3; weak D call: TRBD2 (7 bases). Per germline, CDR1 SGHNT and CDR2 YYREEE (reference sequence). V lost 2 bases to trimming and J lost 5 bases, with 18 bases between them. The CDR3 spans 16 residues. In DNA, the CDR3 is TGTGCCAGCAGCTTTTCGTGGGGGGGAGGGGGAGATACGCAGTATTTT. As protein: CASSFSWGGGGDTQYF.

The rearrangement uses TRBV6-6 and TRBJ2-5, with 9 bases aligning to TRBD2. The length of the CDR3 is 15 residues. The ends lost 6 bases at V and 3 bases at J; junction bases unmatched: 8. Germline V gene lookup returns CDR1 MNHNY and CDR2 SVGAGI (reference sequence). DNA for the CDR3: TGTGCCAGCAGATTACTAGCGGGTATGAAAGAGACCCAGTACTTC. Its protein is CASRLLAGMKETQYF.

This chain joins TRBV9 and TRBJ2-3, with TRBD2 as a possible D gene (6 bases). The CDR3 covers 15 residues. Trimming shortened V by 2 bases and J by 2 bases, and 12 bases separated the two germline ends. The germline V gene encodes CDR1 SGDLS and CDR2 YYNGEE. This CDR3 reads CASSVTAGFTDTQYF. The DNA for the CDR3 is TGTGCCAGCAGCGTGACGGCGGGATTCACAGATACGCAGTATTTT. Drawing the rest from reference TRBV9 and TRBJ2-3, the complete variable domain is DSGVTQTPKHLITATGQRVTLRCSPRSGDLSVYWYQQSLDQGLQFLIQYYNGEERAKGNILERFSAQQFPDLHSELNLSSLELGDSALYFCASSVTAGFTDTQYFGPGTRLTVL.

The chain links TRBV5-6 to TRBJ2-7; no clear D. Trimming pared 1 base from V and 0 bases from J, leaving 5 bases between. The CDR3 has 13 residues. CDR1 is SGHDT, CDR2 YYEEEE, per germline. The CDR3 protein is CASSLLSSYEQYF. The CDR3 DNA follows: TGTGCCAGCAGCTTGTTGAGCTCCTACGAGCAGTACTTC.

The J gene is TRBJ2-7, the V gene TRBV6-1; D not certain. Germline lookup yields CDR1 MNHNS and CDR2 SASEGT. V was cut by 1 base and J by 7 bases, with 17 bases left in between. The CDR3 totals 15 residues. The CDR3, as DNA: TGTGCCAGCAGTGAAGGGTCCTTAGCTTCGAGAGAGCAGTACTTC. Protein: CASSEGSLASREQYF.

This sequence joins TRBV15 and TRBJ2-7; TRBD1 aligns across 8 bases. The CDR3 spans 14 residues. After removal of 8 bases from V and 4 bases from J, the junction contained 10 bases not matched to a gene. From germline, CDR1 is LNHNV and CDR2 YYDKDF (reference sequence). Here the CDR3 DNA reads TGTGCCACCGAAAGGGACAGGTCGTTTTACGAGCAGTACTTC. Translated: CATERDRSFYEQYF.

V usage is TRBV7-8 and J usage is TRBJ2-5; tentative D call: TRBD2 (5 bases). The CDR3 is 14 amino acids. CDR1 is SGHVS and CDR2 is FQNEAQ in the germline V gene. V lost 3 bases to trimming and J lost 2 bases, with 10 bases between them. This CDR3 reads CASSLSGSQETQYF. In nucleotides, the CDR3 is TGTGCCAGCAGCTTGAGCGGCTCACAAGAGACCCAGTACTTC. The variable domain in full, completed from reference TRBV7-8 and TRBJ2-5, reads GAGVSQSPRYKVAKRGQDVALRCDPISGHVSLFWYQQALGQGPEFLTYFQNEAQLDKSGLPSDRFFAERPEGSVSTLKIQRTQQEDSAVYLCASSLSGSQETQYFGPGTRLLVL.

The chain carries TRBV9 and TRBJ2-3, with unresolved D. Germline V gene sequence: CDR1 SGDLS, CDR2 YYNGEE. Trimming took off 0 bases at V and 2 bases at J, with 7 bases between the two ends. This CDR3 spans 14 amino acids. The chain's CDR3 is CASSVDSVTDTQYF. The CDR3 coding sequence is TGTGCCAGCAGCGTAGACTCTGTCACAGATACGCAGTATTTT. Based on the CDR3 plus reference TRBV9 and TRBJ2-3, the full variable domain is DSGVTQTPKHLITATGQRVTLRCSPRSGDLSVYWYQQSLDQGLQFLIQYYNGEERAKGNILERFSAQQFPDLHSELNLSSLELGDSALYFCASSVDSVTDTQYFGPGTRLTVL.

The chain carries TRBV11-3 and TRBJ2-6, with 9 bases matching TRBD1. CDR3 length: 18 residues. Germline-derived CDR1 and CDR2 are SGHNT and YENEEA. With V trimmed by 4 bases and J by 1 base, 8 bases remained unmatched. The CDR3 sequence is CASSSGTGYLSGANVLTF. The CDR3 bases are TGTGCCAGCAGCTCCGGGACAGGGTACCTATCTGGGGCCAACGTCCTGACTTTC.

The CDR3 DNA reads TGTGCCAGCAGCTTGGCGTTACGGGGAAACACCATATATTTT. Protein: CASSLALRGNTIYF. The chain joins TRBV5-6 to TRBJ1-3; D call uncertain. CDR3 length: 14 amino acids. Per the germline V gene, CDR1 is SGHDT and CDR2 is YYEEEE. Trimming took off 0 bases at V and 4 bases at J, with 8 bases between the two ends. The entire variable domain, with the rest obtained from reference TRBV5-6 and TRBJ1-3, is as follows: DAGVTQSPTHLIKTRGQQVTLRCSPKSGHDTVSWYQQALGQGPQFIFQYYEEEERQRGNFPDRFSGHQFPNYSSELNVNALLLGDSALYLCASSLALRGNTIYFGEGSWLTVV.

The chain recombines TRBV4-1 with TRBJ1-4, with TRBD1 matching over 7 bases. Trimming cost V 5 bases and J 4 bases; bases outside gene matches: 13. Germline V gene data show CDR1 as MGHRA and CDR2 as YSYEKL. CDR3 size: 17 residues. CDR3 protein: CASSTLGRGRDNEKLFF. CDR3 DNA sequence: TGCGCCAGCAGCACTCTGGGAAGGGGGCGAGATAATGAAAAACTGTTTTTT.

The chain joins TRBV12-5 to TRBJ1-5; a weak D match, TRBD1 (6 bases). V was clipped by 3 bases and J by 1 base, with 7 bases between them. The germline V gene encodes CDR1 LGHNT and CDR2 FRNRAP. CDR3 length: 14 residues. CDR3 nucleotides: TGTGCTAGTGGTTTTCAGGGGAGCAATCAGCCCCAGCATTTT. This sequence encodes CASGFQGSNQPQHF. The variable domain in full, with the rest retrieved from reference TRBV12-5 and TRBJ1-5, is DARVTQTPRHKVTEMGQEVTMRCQPILGHNTVFWYRQTMMQGLELLAYFRNRAPLDDSGMPKDRFSAEMPDATLATLKIQPSEPRDSAVYFCASGFQGSNQPQHFGDGTRLSIL.

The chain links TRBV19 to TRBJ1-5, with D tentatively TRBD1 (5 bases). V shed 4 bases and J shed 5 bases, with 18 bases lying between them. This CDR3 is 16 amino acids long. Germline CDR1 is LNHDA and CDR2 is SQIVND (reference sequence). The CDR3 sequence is CASSTHVGGGDQPQHF. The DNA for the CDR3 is TGTGCCAGTAGTACTCATGTTGGGGGGGGTGATCAGCCCCAGCATTTT. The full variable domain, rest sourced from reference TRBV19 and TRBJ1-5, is DGGITQSPKYLFRKEGQNVTLSCEQNLNHDAMYWYRQDPGQGLRLIYYSQIVNDFQKGDIAEGYSVSREKKESFPLTVTSAQKNPTAFYLCASSTHVGGGDQPQHFGDGTRLSIL.

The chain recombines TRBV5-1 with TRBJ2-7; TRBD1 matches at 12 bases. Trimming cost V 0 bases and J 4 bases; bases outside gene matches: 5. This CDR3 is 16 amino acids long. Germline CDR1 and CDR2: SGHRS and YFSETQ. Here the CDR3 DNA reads TGCGCCAGCAGCTTGGTAGGGGGACAGGGGGCTTACGAGCAGTACTTC. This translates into CASSLVGGQGAYEQYF.

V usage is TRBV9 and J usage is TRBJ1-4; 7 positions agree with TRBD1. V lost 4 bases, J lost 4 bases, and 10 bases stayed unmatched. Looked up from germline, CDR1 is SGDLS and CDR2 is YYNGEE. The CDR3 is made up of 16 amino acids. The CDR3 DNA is TGTGCCAGCAGCCCCATGGGACAGTCCATTAATGAAAAACTGTTTTTT. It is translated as CASSPMGQSINEKLFF.

Here the CDR3 reads CASGLMGQWKGYTF. CDR3 nucleotides: TGTGCTAGTGGTTTGATGGGCCAGTGGAAAGGCTACACCTTC. V is TRBV12-5 and J is TRBJ1-2; D remains unclear. Germline CDR1 LGHNT, CDR2 FRNRAP. Trimming removed 2 bases from V and 8 bases from J, with 15 bases in between. The CDR3 sequence is 14 residues long.

DNA for the CDR3: TGTGCCAGTAGTATAACCGGGATTCAGCCCCAGCATTTT. Residues: CASSITGIQPQHF. The chain is built from TRBV19 and TRBJ1-5; D is unclear. The CDR3 is 13 residues long. CDR1 and CDR2 (germline): LNHDA, SQIVND (reference sequence). The V end lost 2 bases, the J end lost 6 bases, and 8 bases lay between the germline ends. The full variable domain, completed using reference TRBV19 and TRBJ1-5, is DGGITQSPKYLFRKEGQNVTLSCEQNLNHDAMYWYRQDPGQGLRLIYYSQIVNDFQKGDIAEGYSVSREKKESFPLTVTSAQKNPTAFYLCASSITGIQPQHFGDGTRLSIL.

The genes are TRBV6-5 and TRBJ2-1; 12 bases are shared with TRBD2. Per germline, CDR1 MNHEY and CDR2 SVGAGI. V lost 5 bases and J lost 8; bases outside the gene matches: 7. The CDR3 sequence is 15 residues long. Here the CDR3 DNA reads TGTGCCAGCAGTACACTAGCGGGGGGTTTCGATGAGCAGTTCTTC. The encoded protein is CASSTLAGGFDEQFF.

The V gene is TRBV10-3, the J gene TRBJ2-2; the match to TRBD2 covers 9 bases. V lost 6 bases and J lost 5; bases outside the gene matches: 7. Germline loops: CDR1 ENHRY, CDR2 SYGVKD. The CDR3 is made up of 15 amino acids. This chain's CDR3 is CAISERGAPTGELFF. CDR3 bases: TGTGCCATCAGCGAGCGGGGGGCTCCTACCGGGGAGCTGTTTTTT.

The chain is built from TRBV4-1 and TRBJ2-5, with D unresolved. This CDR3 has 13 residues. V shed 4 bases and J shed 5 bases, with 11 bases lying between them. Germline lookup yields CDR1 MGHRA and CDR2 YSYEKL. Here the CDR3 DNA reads TGCGCCAGCAGCCTCGCGCTCTGGGAGACCCAGTACTTC. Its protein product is CASSLALWETQYF.

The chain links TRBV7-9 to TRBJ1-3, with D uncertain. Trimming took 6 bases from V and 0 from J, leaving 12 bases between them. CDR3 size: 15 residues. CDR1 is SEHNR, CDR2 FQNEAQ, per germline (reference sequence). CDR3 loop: CASSAQVLSGNTIYF. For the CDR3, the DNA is TGTGCCAGCAGTGCCCAGGTTCTCTCTGGAAACACCATATATTTT.

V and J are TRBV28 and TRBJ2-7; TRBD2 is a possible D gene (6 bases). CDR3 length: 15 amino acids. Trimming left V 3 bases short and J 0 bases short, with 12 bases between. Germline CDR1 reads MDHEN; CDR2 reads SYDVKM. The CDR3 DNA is TGTGCCAGCAGTTTGGATTGGGACTCCTCCTACGAGCAGTACTTC. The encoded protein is CASSLDWDSSYEQYF. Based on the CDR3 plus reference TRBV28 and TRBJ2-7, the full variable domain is DVKVTQSSRYLVKRTGEKVFLECVQDMDHENMFWYRQDPGLGLRLIYFSYDVKMKEKGDIPEGYSVSREKKERFSLILESASTNQTSMYLCASSLDWDSSYEQYFGPGTRLTVT.

CDR3 loop: CASSYWRGGANEQFF. CDR3 coding DNA: TGTGCCAGCAGTTACTGGCGCGGTGGTGCGAATGAGCAGTTCTTC. This chain uses TRBV6-5 with TRBJ2-1; no clear D gene. CDR3 size: 15 residues. V was clipped by 1 base and J by 7 bases, with 14 bases between them. Germline V gene sequence: CDR1 MNHEY, CDR2 SVGAGI.

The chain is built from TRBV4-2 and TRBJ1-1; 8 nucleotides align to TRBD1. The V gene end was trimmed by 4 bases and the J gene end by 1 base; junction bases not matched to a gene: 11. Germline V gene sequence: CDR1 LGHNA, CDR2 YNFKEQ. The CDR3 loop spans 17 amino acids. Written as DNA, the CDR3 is TGTGCCAGCAGCCGAAAAATTCTCGGACAGGGGAACACTGAAGCTTTCTTT. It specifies CASSRKILGQGNTEAFF.

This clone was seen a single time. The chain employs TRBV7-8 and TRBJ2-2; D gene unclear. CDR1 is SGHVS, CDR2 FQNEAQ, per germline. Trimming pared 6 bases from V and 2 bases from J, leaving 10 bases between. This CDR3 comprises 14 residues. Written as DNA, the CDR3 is TGTGCCAGCAGATTAACGAGCAACACCGGGGAGCTGTTTTTT. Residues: CASRLTSNTGELFF.

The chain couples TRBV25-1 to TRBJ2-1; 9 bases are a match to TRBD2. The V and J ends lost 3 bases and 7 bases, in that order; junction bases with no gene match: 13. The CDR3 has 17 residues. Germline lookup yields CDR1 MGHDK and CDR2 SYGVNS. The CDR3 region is CASSELWGAGGQNEQFF. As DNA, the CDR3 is TGTGCCAGCAGTGAGTTGTGGGGAGCGGGGGGCCAAAATGAGCAGTTCTTC.

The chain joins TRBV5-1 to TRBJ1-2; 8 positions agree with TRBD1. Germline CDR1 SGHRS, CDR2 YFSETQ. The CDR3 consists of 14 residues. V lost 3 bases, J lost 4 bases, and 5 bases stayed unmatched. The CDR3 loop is CASSSQGVRYGYTF. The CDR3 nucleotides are TGCGCCAGCAGCTCACAGGGGGTTCGCTATGGCTACACCTTC.

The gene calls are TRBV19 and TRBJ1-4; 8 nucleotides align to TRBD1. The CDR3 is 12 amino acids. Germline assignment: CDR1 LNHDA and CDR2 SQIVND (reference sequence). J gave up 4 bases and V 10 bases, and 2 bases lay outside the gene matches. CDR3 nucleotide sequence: TGTGCCACCGACAGGGGTAATGAAAAACTGTTTTTT. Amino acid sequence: CATDRGNEKLFF.

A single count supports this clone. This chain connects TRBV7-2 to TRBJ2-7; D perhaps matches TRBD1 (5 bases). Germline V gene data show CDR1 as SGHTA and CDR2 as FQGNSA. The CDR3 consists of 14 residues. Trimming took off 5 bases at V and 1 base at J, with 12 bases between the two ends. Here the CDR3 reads CASSPQDISYEQYF. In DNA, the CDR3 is TGTGCCAGCAGCCCCCAGGACATATCCTACGAGCAGTACTTC.

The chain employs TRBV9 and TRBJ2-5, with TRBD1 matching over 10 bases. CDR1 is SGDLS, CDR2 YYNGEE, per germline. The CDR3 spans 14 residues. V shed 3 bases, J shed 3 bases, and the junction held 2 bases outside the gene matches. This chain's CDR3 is CASSDGTGEETQYF. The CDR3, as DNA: TGTGCCAGCAGCGACGGGACAGGGGAAGAGACCCAGTACTTC.